Sequencing of this T cell receptor (beta chain) was carried out in a study of sequential checkpoint blockade in melanoma. TCRdb's table, derived via immunoSEQ multiplex PCR, lists solely in-frame clones and lacks some. The sample has 9,000 to 13,000 clones, approximately 70% seen once. Noted treatment: randomized to nivolumab then ipilimumab (arm A) or the reverse (arm B). Sorted cells were live CD3+CD8+, lacking CD19 and CD56, from PBMCs. This CDR3 has 15 residues. Germline values: CDR1 SSHAT, CDR2 FNYEAQ (reference sequence). About this clone: An end of the junction differs from the germline gene, which may be a read error.

Sequences were derived from CD8+ T cells sorted from blood (inferred from file names), sampled from a patient given nivolumab and ipilimumab in sequence. The TCR sequence derives from a human donor with melanoma. The rearrangement links TRBV7-7 to TRBJ2-2; no clear D. The CDR3 here is CASSSARSGNGELFF. In DNA, the CDR3 is TGTGCTAGCAGCAGCGCCCGTTCCGGAAACGGGGAGCTGTTTTTT.